These 10 T cell receptor beta chains originate from one sample sequenced in a study of T cell changes during pregnancy in multiple sclerosis. Produced via immunoSEQ multiplex PCR; TCRdb's table is partial and in-frame only. Among about 75,000 clones listed, around 92% were seen once. The starting material was peripheral blood, obtained in the first trimester of pregnancy. These receptors originate from a female donor in good health, enrolled as a control in a pregnancy study.

In DNA form, the CDR3 reads TGTGCCAGCAGCTTAGGAGCTGGGGGCGATCCGGCAGATACGCAGTATTTT. It translates to CASSLGAGGDPADTQYF. The V call is TRBV7-9, the J call TRBJ2-3; maybe TRBD1 (6 bases). This CDR3 has 17 residues. Germline CDR1 reads SEHNR; CDR2 reads FQNEAQ (reference sequence). Trimming stripped 1 base from V and 4 bases from J, with 18 bases between.

The chain has TRBV5-5 and TRBJ2-7; 7 positions match TRBD1. The V segment lost 4 bases and the J segment 2 bases; nucleotides outside the gene matches: 6. CDR1 SGHKS and CDR2 YYEKEE come from the germline V gene (reference sequence). This CDR3 has 14 amino acids. The CDR3 loop reads CASSPTGPTYEQYF. For the CDR3, the DNA is TGTGCCAGCAGCCCGACAGGGCCGACCTACGAGCAGTACTTC. Complete variable domain (other parts from reference TRBV5-5 and TRBJ2-7): DAGVTQSPTHLIKTRGQQVTLRCSPISGHKSVSWYQQVLGQGPQFIFQYYEKEERGRGNFPDRFSARQFPNYSSELNVNALLLGDSALYLCASSPTGPTYEQYFGPGTRLTVT.

CDR3 sequence (DNA): TGTGCCAGCGATACGACAGGGGGCTATGGCTACACCTTC. This translates into CASDTTGGYGYTF. This rearrangement joins TRBV7-9 to TRBJ1-2, with 9 bases aligning to TRBD1. Germline CDR1 SEHNR, CDR2 FQNEAQ (reference sequence). V shed 8 bases, J shed 4 bases, and the junction held 5 bases outside the gene matches. The CDR3 runs to 13 residues.

J is TRBJ2-5 and V is TRBV5-1; 7 nucleotides align to TRBD1. Germline V gene sequence: CDR1 SGHRS, CDR2 YFSETQ. V was pared by 0 bases and J by 2 bases, with 10 bases of the junction left unmatched. The CDR3 extends over 17 amino acids. The CDR3 DNA reads as TGCGCCAGCAGCTTGGCTCCCACAGGGGCTCCGCAAGAGACCCAGTACTTC. It translates to CASSLAPTGAPQETQYF.

The DNA of the CDR3 is TGTGCCAGCTCACTAGGGACAGAATACTATAATTCACCCCTCCACTTT. Protein sequence: CASSLGTEYYNSPLHF. V and J are TRBV18 and TRBJ1-6; 7 bases line up with TRBD1. This CDR3 is 16 amino acids long. Losses at the gene ends were 4 bases for V and 3 bases for J; bases not matched to a gene: 6. Germline CDR1 KGHSH, CDR2 LQKENI. The complete variable domain, with remaining parts taken from reference TRBV18 and TRBJ1-6, reads NAGVMQNPRHLVRRRGQEARLRCSPMKGHSHVYWYRQLPEEGLKFMVYLQKENIIDESGMPKERFSAEFPKEGPSILRIQQVVRGDSAAYFCASSLGTEYYNSPLHFGNGTRLTVT.

The V and J genes are TRBV29-1 and TRBJ2-3, with 7 bases fitting TRBD1. The trim removed 6 bases at V and 1 base at J, leaving 4 bases unmatched. The CDR3 covers 13 residues. Germline CDR1 and CDR2: SQVTM and ANQGSEA. CDR3 region: CSVRQGGTDTQYF. CDR3 in DNA: TGCAGCGTCCGACAGGGTGGCACAGATACGCAGTATTTT.

The genes are TRBV5-4 and TRBJ2-7; TRBD1 aligns across 8 bases. The CDR3 totals 15 residues. Unmatched junction bases numbered 15, after V lost 4 bases and J lost 9 bases. CDR1 and CDR2 (germline): SGHNT, YYREEE (reference sequence). Here the CDR3 reads CASSIGQGLPSWQYF. The CDR3 DNA reads TGTGCCAGCAGCATAGGACAGGGATTGCCTTCGTGGCAGTACTTC.

CDR3 amino acids: CASSFGTENIQYF. CDR3 in DNA: TGTGCCAGCAGCTTCGGGACAGAAAACATTCAGTACTTC. This chain joins TRBV5-6 and TRBJ2-4, with TRBD1 matching over 7 bases. The V segment lost 2 bases and the J segment 5 bases; nucleotides outside the gene matches: 1. The CDR3 extends over 13 amino acids. CDR1 SGHDT and CDR2 YYEEEE come from the germline V gene.

This clone occurred once. The rearrangement links TRBV19 to TRBJ1-4; 8 bases are shared with TRBD1. The CDR3 has 17 amino acids. After removal of 3 bases from V and 4 bases from J, the junction contained 10 bases not matched to a gene. Germline CDR1 and CDR2: LNHDA and SQIVND (reference sequence). The CDR3 sequence is CASSMGGQGLFNEKLFF. CDR3 sequence (DNA): TGTGCCAGTAGTATGGGAGGACAGGGCCTCTTTAATGAAAAACTGTTTTTT. Combining the CDR3 with reference TRBV19 and TRBJ1-4 gives the whole variable domain DGGITQSPKYLFRKEGQNVTLSCEQNLNHDAMYWYRQDPGQGLRLIYYSQIVNDFQKGDIAEGYSVSREKKESFPLTVTSAQKNPTAFYLCASSMGGQGLFNEKLFFGSGTQLSVL.

The gene calls are TRBV27 and TRBJ2-1, with TRBD2 matching 10 bases. V trimming: 1 base; J trimming: 4 bases; junction bases outside the gene matches: 4. Germline V gene lookup returns CDR1 MNHEY and CDR2 SMNVEV (reference sequence). This CDR3 contains 16 residues. The CDR3 region is CASSLWASGSYNEQFF. The CDR3 DNA reads TGTGCCAGCAGTTTATGGGCTAGCGGGAGTTACAATGAGCAGTTCTTC.